Listed below are T cell receptor beta chains from one sample, sequenced in a study of blood T cell repertoires in COVID-19. Sequencing used immunoSEQ multiplex PCR; TCRdb keeps in-frame clones, though not all of them. The profile shows about 93,000 clones, around 90% of them singletons. The specimen sequenced was peripheral blood. Receptor source: a human donor with active COVID-19. The donor label of this sample is uncertain. Each CDR3 is given with its conserved first and last residue. A D gene is named only where the DNA matches it firmly. Some rows mark clone size as missing; the rest say once, few, many or name a class of expanded clone.

J,V,size,D,CDR3,DNA
TRBJ2-3,TRBV7-9,few,TRBD2,CASSLVVAGDTDTQYF,TGTGCCAGCAGCTTAGTTGTAGCGGGGGACACAGATACGCAGTATTTT
TRBJ1-2,TRBV29-1,.,TRBD1,CSVVPGGHYGYTF,TGCAGCGTTGTCCCAGGGGGTCACTATGGCTACACCTTC
TRBJ2-1,TRBV20-1,few,TRBD2,CSARGLAQFF,TGCAGTGCTAGGGGACTAGCGCAGTTCTTC
TRBJ2-7,TRBV6-2/TRBV6-3,.,.,CASSRARGWEQYF,TGTGCCAGCAGCCGTGCCAGGGGTTGGGAGCAGTACTTC
TRBJ2-1,TRBV2,.,.,CASSVVRGASNEQFF,TGTGCCAGCAGTGTGGTCCGGGGGGCATCGAATGAGCAGTTCTTC
TRBJ2-7,TRBV5-6,.,TRBD1,CASSSLRDRGLEQYF,TGTGCCAGCAGCTCCCTGCGGGACAGGGGCCTCGAGCAGTACTTC
TRBJ2-1,TRBV30,.,TRBD2,CAWSVFVLAGGESSYNEQFF,TGTGCCTGGAGTGTATTTGTACTAGCGGGGGGCGAGAGCTCCTACAATGAGCAGTTCTTC
TRBJ2-5,TRBV30,.,.,CAWSRQLRETQYF,TGTGCCTGGAGTAGACAGCTGAGGGAGACCCAGTACTTC
TRBJ2-3,TRBV18,few,TRBD2,CASSAGGPSTDTQYF,TGTGCCAGCTCGGCGGGGGGGCCTAGCACAGATACGCAGTATTTT
TRBJ2-5,TRBV7-6,.,.,CASSLVTGILGGTQYF,TGTGCCAGCAGCTTAGTTACAGGGATCCTAGGGGGGACCCAGTACTTC
TRBJ2-5,TRBV5-6,.,TRBD2,CASSGEGGYQETQYF,TGTGCCAGCAGCGGGGAGGGAGGCTACCAAGAGACCCAGTACTTC
TRBJ2-7,TRBV12-3/TRBV12-4,.,.,CASSLTETLEQYF,TGTGCCAGCAGTTTGACTGAAACCCTCGAGCAGTACTTC
TRBJ2-7,TRBV11-2,.,TRBD1,CASSSGTGGWEQYF,TGTGCCAGCAGCTCCGGGACAGGGGGCTGGGAGCAGTACTTC
TRBJ2-7,TRBV2,.,.,CASSAQGLGHYEQYF,TGTGCCAGCAGTGCCCAGGGTCTCGGGCACTACGAGCAGTACTTC
TRBJ2-3,TRBV18,once,.,CASSPPRSSTDTQYF,TGTGCCAGCTCACCACCAAGGAGCAGCACAGATACGCAGTATTTT
TRBJ2-1,TRBV12-5,.,.,CASGSPSGTEQFF,TGTGCTAGTGGTTCCCCCTCCGGGACAGAGCAGTTCTTC
TRBJ1-5,TRBV19,.,TRBD1,CASGPIQGTGSSNQPQHF,TGTGCCAGTGGGCCCATTCAAGGGACAGGGTCTAGCAATCAGCCCCAGCATTTT
TRBJ2-4,TRBV6-2/TRBV6-3,.,.,CASSWTGRGNIQYF,TGTGCCAGCAGCTGGACAGGGAGGGGGAACATTCAGTACTTC
TRBJ2-3,TRBV7-2,.,TRBD2,CASSLGAGGLTDTQYF,TGTGCCAGCAGCCTGGGAGCGGGGGGACTCACAGATACGCAGTATTTT
TRBJ2-5,TRBV27,.,.,CASSFGGQETQYF,TGTGCCAGCAGTTTCGGGGGCCAAGAGACCCAGTACTTC
TRBJ2-3,TRBV29-1,.,TRBD1,CSVGDRGLADTQYF,TGCAGCGTTGGTGACAGGGGGCTTGCAGATACGCAGTATTTT
TRBJ2-3,TRBV5-1,.,.,CASSLAQTGDTQYF,TGCGCCAGCAGCTTGGCTCAGACGGGGGATACGCAGTATTTT
TRBJ2-1,TRBV9,once,.,CASSADTSRATQFF,TGTGCCAGCAGCGCGGACACGTCTCGGGCCACCCAGTTCTTC
TRBJ1-4,TRBV3-1/TRBV3-2,.,TRBD1,CASSETGGEKLFF,TGTGCCAGCAGCGAGACAGGGGGCGAAAAACTGTTTTTT
TRBJ2-3,TRBV7-9,.,.,CASSFTSGGFSTDTQYF,TGTGCCAGCAGCTTCACTTCAGGGGGGTTTTCGACAGATACGCAGTATTTT
TRBJ2-3,TRBV9,.,.,CASSVEGGTDTQYF,TGTGCCAGCAGCGTAGAGGGGGGCACAGATACGCAGTATTTT
TRBJ1-6,TRBV3-1/TRBV3-2,once,.,CASSARGGRINSPLHF,TGTGCCAGCAGCGCCCGAGGGGGACGGATTAATTCACCCCTCCACTTT
TRBJ2-5,TRBV5-4,.,TRBD1,CASSARDSGFQETQYF,TGTGCCAGCAGCGCAAGGGACAGCGGCTTCCAAGAGACCCAGTACTTC
TRBJ1-5,TRBV6-1,.,.,CASSEVVGNQPQHF,TGTGCCAGCAGTGAAGTAGTTGGCAATCAGCCCCAGCATTTT
TRBJ1-5,TRBV6-2/TRBV6-3,once,TRBD1,CASSYLPGQGSYSNQPQHF,TGTGCCAGCAGTTACTTACCGGGACAGGGGTCCTATAGCAATCAGCCCCAGCATTTT
TRBJ2-3,TRBV12-3/TRBV12-4,.,TRBD1,CASKDRVADTQYF,TGTGCCAGCAAAGACAGGGTCGCGGATACGCAGTATTTT
TRBJ2-3,TRBV9,.,.,CASSVEGRSTDTQYF,TGTGCCAGCAGCGTAGAGGGGCGGAGTACAGATACGCAGTATTTT
TRBJ2-7,TRBV7-3,.,TRBD2,CASSFSGDGYEQYF,TGTGCCAGCAGCTTTAGCGGGGATGGCTACGAGCAGTACTTC
TRBJ2-1,TRBV9,.,.,CASSVVFSEQFF,TGTGCCAGCAGCGTAGTCTTTTCTGAGCAGTTCTTC
TRBJ2-7,TRBV7-8,.,.,CASSLGSGSYYEQYF,TGTGCCAGCAGCTTAGGATCGGGGTCGTATTACGAGCAGTACTTC
TRBJ1-1,TRBV28,few,.,CASSLGGLDTEAFF,TGTGCCAGCAGTTTGGGGGGGCTGGACACTGAAGCTTTCTTT
TRBJ1-5,TRBV28,.,.,CASRHRALNQPQHF,TGTGCCAGCAGACACAGGGCCCTCAATCAGCCCCAGCATTTT
TRBJ2-7,TRBV2,.,TRBD2,CASREGLAVPSYEQYF,TGTGCCAGCAGGGAGGGACTAGCGGTGCCATCCTACGAGCAGTACTTC
TRBJ2-3,TRBV4-1,.,TRBD1,CASSLILVAGGPDTQYF,TGCGCCAGCAGCCTTATATTGGTCGCAGGGGGTCCAGATACGCAGTATTTT
TRBJ1-5,TRBV18,.,.,CASSPGQDSNQPQHF,TGTGCCAGCTCACCGGGGCAAGATAGCAATCAGCCCCAGCATTTT
TRBJ2-3,TRBV5-1,.,.,CASSWAGYTDTQYF,TGCGCCAGCAGCTGGGCAGGGTACACAGATACGCAGTATTTT
TRBJ2-7,TRBV4-1,.,TRBD2,CASSQVSGGRGEQYF,TGCGCCAGCAGCCAAGTTAGCGGGGGGAGAGGGGAGCAGTACTTC
TRBJ1-1,TRBV6-5,.,.,CASSYRQVGGTEAFF,TGTGCCAGCAGTTACCGACAGGTTGGGGGTACTGAAGCTTTCTTT
TRBJ2-1,TRBV14,.,TRBD2,CASSLRLAGALPGEQFF,TGTGCCAGCAGCCTGAGACTAGCGGGGGCCTTACCAGGTGAGCAGTTCTTC
TRBJ2-3,TRBV7-7,.,TRBD2,CASSSGLAADTQYF,TGTGCCAGCAGCTCAGGGCTAGCGGCAGATACGCAGTATTTT
TRBJ2-2,TRBV9,.,TRBD2,CASSVAPGLAGAIGELFF,TGTGCCAGCAGCGTAGCCCCGGGACTAGCGGGGGCTATAGGGGAGCTGTTTTTT
TRBJ1-2,TRBV2,.,TRBD1,CASEDRGANYGYTF,TGTGCCAGCGAGGACAGGGGAGCTAACTATGGCTACACCTTC
TRBJ1-2,TRBV19,.,TRBD1,CASSATGDYGYTF,TGTGCCAGCTCTGCGACAGGGGATTATGGCTACACCTTC
TRBJ1-3,TRBV27,.,TRBD1,CASSLRGTGVGNTIYF,TGTGCCAGCAGTTTACGAGGGACAGGGGTAGGAAACACCATATATTTT
TRBJ2-7,TRBV5-1,few,.,CASSGSGVAYEQYF,TGCGCCAGCAGCGGATCAGGGGTCGCCTACGAGCAGTACTTC
TRBJ1-5,TRBV6-1,.,.,CASSESVSGGLGQPQHF,TGTGCCAGCAGTGAATCGGTATCGGGGGGATTGGGGCAGCCCCAGCATTTT